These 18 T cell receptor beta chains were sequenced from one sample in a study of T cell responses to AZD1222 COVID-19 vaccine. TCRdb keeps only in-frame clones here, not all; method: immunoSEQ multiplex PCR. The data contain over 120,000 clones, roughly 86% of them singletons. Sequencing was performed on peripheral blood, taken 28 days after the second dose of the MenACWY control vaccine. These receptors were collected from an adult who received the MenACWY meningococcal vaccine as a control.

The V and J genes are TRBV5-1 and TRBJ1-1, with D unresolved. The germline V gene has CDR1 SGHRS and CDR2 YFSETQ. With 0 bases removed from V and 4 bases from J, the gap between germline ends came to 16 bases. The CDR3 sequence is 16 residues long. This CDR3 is CASSLEGLSLGTEAFF. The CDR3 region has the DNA TGCGCCAGCAGCTTGGAGGGTCTTTCATTGGGCACTGAAGCTTTCTTT.

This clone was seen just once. The CDR3 loop reads CASTEQGALGAGELFF. In nucleotides, the CDR3 is TGTGCCAGCACCGAACAGGGGGCCCTTGGCGCCGGGGAGCTGTTTTTT. The chain is built from TRBV7-2 and TRBJ2-2, with TRBD1 identical over 9 bases. The CDR3 loop spans 16 amino acids. J lost 6 bases, V lost 7 bases, and 12 bases had no gene match. CDR1 is SGHTA and CDR2 is FQGNSA in the germline V gene.

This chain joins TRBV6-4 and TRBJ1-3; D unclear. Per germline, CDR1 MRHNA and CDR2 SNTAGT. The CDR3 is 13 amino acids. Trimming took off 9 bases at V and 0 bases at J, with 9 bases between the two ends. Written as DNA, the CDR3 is TGTGCCAGTGACATCTTCTCTGGAAACACCATATATTTT. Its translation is CASDIFSGNTIYF.

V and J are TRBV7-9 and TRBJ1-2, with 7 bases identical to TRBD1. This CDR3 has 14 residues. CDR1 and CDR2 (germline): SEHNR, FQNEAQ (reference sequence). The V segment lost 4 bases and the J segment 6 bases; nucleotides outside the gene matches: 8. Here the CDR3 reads CASSSGTVSHGYTF. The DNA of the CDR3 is TGTGCCAGCAGCTCCGGGACAGTATCTCATGGCTACACCTTC.

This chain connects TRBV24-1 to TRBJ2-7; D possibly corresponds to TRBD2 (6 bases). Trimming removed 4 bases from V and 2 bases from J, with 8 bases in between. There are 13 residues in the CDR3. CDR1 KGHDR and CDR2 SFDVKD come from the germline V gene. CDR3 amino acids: CATSDGGTYEQYF. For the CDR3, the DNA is TGTGCCACCAGTGACGGAGGGACCTACGAGCAGTACTTC.

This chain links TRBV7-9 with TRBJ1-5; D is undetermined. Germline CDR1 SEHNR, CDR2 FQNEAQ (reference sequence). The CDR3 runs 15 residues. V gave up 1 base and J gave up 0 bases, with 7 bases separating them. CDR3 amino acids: CASSLDYPSNQPQHF. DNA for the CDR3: TGTGCCAGCAGCTTAGATTATCCTAGCAATCAGCCCCAGCATTTT.

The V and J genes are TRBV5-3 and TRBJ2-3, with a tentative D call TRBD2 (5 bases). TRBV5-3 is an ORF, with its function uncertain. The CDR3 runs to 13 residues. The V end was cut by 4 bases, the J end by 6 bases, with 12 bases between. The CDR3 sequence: CARSLGLYDTQYF. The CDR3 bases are TGTGCCAGAAGCCTTGGACTCTACGATACGCAGTATTTT.

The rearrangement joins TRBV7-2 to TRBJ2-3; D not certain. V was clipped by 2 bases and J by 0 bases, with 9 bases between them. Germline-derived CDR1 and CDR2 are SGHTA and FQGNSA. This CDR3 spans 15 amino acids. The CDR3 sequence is CASSLRASSTDTQYF. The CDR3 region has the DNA TGTGCCAGCAGCTTACGTGCGTCGAGCACAGATACGCAGTATTTT. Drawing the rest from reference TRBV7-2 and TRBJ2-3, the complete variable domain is GAGVSQSPSNKVTEKGKDVELRCDPISGHTALYWYRQSLGQGLEFLIYFQGNSAPDKSGLPSDRFSAERTGGSVSTLTIQRTQQEDSAVYLCASSLRASSTDTQYFGPGTRLTVL.

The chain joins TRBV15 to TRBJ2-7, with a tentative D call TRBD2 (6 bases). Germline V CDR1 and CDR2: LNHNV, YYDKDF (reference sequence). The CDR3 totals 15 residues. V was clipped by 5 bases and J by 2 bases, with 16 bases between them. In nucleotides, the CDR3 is TGTGCCACCAGCCGGGAGAGCGGGCCCGCCTACGAGCAGTACTTC. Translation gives CATSRESGPAYEQYF.

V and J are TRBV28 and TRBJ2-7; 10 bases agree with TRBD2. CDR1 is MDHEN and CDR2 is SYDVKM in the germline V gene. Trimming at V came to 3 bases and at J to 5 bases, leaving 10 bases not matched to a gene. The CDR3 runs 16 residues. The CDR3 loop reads CASSLPSGSFIHEQYF. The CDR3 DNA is TGTGCCAGCAGTTTGCCTAGCGGGAGTTTTATTCACGAGCAGTACTTC.

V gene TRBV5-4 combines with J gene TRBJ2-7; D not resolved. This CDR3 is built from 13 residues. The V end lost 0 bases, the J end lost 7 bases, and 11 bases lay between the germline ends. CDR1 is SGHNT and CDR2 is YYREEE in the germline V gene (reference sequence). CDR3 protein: CASSLDPLREQYF. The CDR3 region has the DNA TGTGCCAGCAGCTTGGACCCCCTACGGGAGCAGTACTTC.

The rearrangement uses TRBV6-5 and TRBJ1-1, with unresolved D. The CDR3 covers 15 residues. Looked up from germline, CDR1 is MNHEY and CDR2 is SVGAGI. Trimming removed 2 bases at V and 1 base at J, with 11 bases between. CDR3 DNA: TGTGCCAGCAGTTACGACCGAACCGGGAACACTGAAGCTTTCTTT. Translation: CASSYDRTGNTEAFF.

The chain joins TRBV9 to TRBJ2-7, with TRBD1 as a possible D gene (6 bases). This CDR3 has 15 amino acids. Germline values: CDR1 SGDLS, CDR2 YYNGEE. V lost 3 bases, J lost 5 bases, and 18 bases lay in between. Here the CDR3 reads CASSAVRDKENEQYF. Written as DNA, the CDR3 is TGTGCCAGCAGCGCAGTCCGGGACAAGGAGAACGAGCAGTACTTC.

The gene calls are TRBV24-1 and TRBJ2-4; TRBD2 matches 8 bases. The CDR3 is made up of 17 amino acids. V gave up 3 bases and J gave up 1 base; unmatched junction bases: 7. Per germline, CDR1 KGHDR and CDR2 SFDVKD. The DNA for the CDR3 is TGTGCCACCAGTGATGGGGGCGGGGGGCCGGCCAAAAACATTCAGTACTTC. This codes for CATSDGGGGPAKNIQYF.

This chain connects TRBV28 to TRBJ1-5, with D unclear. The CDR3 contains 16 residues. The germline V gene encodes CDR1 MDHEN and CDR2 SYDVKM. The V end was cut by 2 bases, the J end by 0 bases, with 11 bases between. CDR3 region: CASSLRAAYSNQPQHF. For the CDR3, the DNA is TGTGCCAGCAGTTTAAGGGCGGCCTATAGCAATCAGCCCCAGCATTTT.

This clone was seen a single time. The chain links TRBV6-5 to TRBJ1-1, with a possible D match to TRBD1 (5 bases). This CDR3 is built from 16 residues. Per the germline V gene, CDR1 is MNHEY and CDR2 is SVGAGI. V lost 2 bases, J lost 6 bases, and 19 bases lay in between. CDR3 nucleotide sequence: TGTGCCAGCAGTTACCGACACACGGTCTGGGGGGCTGAAGCTTTCTTT. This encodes CASSYRHTVWGAEAFF.

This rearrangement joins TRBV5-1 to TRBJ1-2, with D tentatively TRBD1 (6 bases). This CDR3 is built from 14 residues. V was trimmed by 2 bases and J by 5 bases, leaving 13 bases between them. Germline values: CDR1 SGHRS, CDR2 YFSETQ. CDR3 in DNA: TGCGCCAGCAGCTTAGGGGGGAGTGTTTATGGCTACACCTTC. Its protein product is CASSLGGSVYGYTF.

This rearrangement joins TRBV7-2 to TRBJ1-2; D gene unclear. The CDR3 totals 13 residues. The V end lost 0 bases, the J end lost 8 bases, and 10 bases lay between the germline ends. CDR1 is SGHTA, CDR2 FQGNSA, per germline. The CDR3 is CASSLARVRGYTF. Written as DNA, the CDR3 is TGTGCCAGCAGCTTAGCGAGGGTACGAGGCTACACCTTC.